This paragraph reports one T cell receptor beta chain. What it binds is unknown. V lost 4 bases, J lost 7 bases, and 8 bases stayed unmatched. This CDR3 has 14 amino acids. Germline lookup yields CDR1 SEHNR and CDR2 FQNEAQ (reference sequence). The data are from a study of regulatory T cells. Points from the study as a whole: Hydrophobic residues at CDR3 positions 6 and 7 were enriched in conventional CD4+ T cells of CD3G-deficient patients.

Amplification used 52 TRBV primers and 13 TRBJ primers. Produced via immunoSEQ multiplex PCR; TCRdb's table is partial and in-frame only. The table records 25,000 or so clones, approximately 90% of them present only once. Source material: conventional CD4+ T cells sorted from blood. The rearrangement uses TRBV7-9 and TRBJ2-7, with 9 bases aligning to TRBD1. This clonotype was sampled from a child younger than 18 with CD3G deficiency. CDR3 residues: CASSSTGTGQEQYF. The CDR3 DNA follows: TGTGCCAGCAGCTCAACCGGGACAGGGCAAGAGCAGTACTTC.